These T cell receptor beta chains were read from a single sample in a study of shared clonotypes between healthy human individuals. Profiling relied on immunoSEQ multiplex PCR, and the TCRdb table lists in-frame clones only, not all of them. Of roughly 2,000,000 clones listed, approximately 92% are singletons. Sequenced material: naive CD8+ T cells from PBMCs. The receptors were sampled from a young man in good health. Some clones in this sample may be carry-over from other donors' samples. Each CDR3 is given with its conserved first and last residue. The D gene is left open where the match is weak. Rows may omit the clone size; those that give it use once, few, many or a size class.

clone_size,v_call,cdr3_length,d_call,j_call,cdr3_nt,cdr3_aa
once,TRBV7-9,16,.,TRBJ1-3,TGTGCCAGCAGCTTAGGTTCGGGGGGGCCTGGAAACACCATATATTTT,CASSLGSGGPGNTIYF
.,TRBV7-2,17,TRBD1,TRBJ1-2,TGTGCCAGCAGCTTAACAGGGGGCGACGGTTCGGGTTATGGCTACACCTTC,CASSLTGGDGSGYGYTF
.,TRBV16,16,.,TRBJ1-2,TGTGCCAGCAGCCAATACACCCAGGCCTTCAACTATGGCTACACCTTC,CASSQYTQAFNYGYTF
.,TRBV11-2,15,TRBD2,TRBJ2-7,TGTGCCAGCAGCTTAGGGGCTAGCGGGCTATACGAGCAGTACTTC,CASSLGASGLYEQYF
once,TRBV4-1,19,TRBD1,TRBJ1-5,TGCGCCAGCAGCCAAGCTTGGGCTACAGGGGTTGGTGGCAATCAGCCCCAGCATTTT,CASSQAWATGVGGNQPQHF
.,TRBV5-1,14,.,TRBJ2-7,TGCGCCAGCAGCTCTCCGACGGGCGGGTACGAGCAGTACTTC,CASSSPTGGYEQYF
.,TRBV5-4,13,.,TRBJ2-7,TGTGCCAGCAGCTTGGAGTCGGCAAACGAGCAGTACTTC,CASSLESANEQYF
.,TRBV4-1,18,TRBD2,TRBJ2-1,TGCGCCAGCAGCCAAGGCCCCCTACCGGGACTAGAGGACAATGAGCAGTTCTTC,CASSQGPLPGLEDNEQFF
once,TRBV4-1,16,TRBD1,TRBJ2-7,TGCGCCAGCAGCGCCCAGGGGGCGGGTGACCTTTTTCGGCAGTACTTC,CASSAQGAGDLFRQYF
.,TRBV14,12,.,TRBJ1-2,TGTGCCAGCAGCCAAGGACTCTATGGCTACACCTTC,CASSQGLYGYTF
.,TRBV7-4,18,TRBD2,TRBJ2-1,TGTGCCAGCAGCTTAGGGGGGACTAGCGGGAGGGCCTACAATGAGCAGTTCTTC,CASSLGGTSGRAYNEQFF
.,TRBV27,13,.,TRBJ1-1,TGTGCCAGCAGTTTATCGGGCAGGACTGAAGCTTTCTTT,CASSLSGRTEAFF
.,TRBV7-9,15,TRBD2,TRBJ2-5,TGTGCCAGCAGCTCTGGGACTAGCTTCCAAGAGACCCAGTACTTC,CASSSGTSFQETQYF
.,TRBV29-1,13,TRBD2,TRBJ2-1,TGCAGCGGGCTAGCGGGAGCGGACAATGAGCAGTTCTTC,CSGLAGADNEQFF
once,TRBV4-1,15,.,TRBJ2-1,TGCGCCAGCAGCCACCCGGGGACACGAAACAATGAGCAGTTCTTC,CASSHPGTRNNEQFF
.,TRBV7-8,17,TRBD2,TRBJ2-1,TGTGCCAGCAGCGGGCGACGTAGCGGGGGGACCTACAATGAGCAGTTCTTC,CASSGRRSGGTYNEQFF
.,TRBV5-1,16,TRBD1,TRBJ2-7,TGCGCCAGCACCCCTCATAACAGGGGTCCGACCTACGAGCAGTACTTC,CASTPHNRGPTYEQYF
.,TRBV4-3,15,.,TRBJ2-7,TGCGCCAGCAGCCAAGATTTTGGGAGAGACTACGAGCAGTACTTC,CASSQDFGRDYEQYF
.,TRBV15,15,TRBD1,TRBJ2-7,TGTGCCACCAGCATTTCGGACAGGGATCCTTACGAGCAGTACTTC,CATSISDRDPYEQYF
.,TRBV11-1,15,.,TRBJ2-5,TGTGCCAGCAGCTCACGGTGGGAACTCCAAGAGACCCAGTACTTC,CASSSRWELQETQYF
.,TRBV27,13,.,TRBJ1-1,TGTGCCAGCAGTTTGGGTCAGAACACTGAAGCTTTCTTT,CASSLGQNTEAFF
few,TRBV9,14,.,TRBJ1-4,TGTGCCAGCAGCCCGCCGGGGGAGGATGAAAAACTGTTTTTT,CASSPPGEDEKLFF
.,TRBV11-2,13,.,TRBJ2-7,TGTGCCAGCAGCTTAGGCGGCAGCTACGAGCAGTACTTC,CASSLGGSYEQYF
.,TRBV5-1,13,.,TRBJ2-7,TGCGCCAGCAGCTTCGGGGGAAACTACGAGCAGTACTTC,CASSFGGNYEQYF
.,TRBV9,15,.,TRBJ2-1,TGTGCCAGCAGCGTAGCTGATAGCTCGTACAATGAGCAGTTCTTC,CASSVADSSYNEQFF
.,TRBV2,13,.,TRBJ2-7,TGTGCCAGCAGTGCTGGGTTCGGGTACGAGCAGTACTTC,CASSAGFGYEQYF
.,TRBV5-6,13,.,TRBJ1-2,TGTGCCAGCAGCTCACAGTATAACTATGGCTACACCTTC,CASSSQYNYGYTF
once,TRBV10-3,14,.,TRBJ1-5,TGTGCCATCAGTGATGTCCGGGACGGTCAGCCCCAGCATTTT,CAISDVRDGQPQHF
.,TRBV9,12,.,TRBJ1-1,TGTGCCAGCAGCGGCAGGGGCCCTGAAGCTTTCTTT,CASSGRGPEAFF
.,TRBV2,17,TRBD1,TRBJ1-3,TGTGCCAGCAGTCAGGGACAGGGGTTTGGCCCTGGAAACACCATATATTTT,CASSQGQGFGPGNTIYF
.,TRBV28,15,.,TRBJ1-2,TGTGCCAGCAGTATAAGACTTGTGGCAGTTTATGGCTACACCTTC,CASSIRLVAVYGYTF
once,TRBV19,13,.,TRBJ1-1,TGTGCCAGTAGTATAGTACCCGGGACTGAAGCTTTCTTT,CASSIVPGTEAFF
.,TRBV5-1,17,TRBD1,TRBJ1-4,TGCGCCAGCAGCACGGACAGGGTGACGCGTACTAATGAAAAACTGTTTTTT,CASSTDRVTRTNEKLFF
.,TRBV6-1,13,.,TRBJ2-7,TGTGCCAGCACCGGGACAACCGCCTACGAGCAGTACTTC,CASTGTTAYEQYF
.,TRBV13,16,TRBD2,TRBJ2-5,TGTGCCAGCAGCTCTAGACTAGCGGGAGCAAAAGAGACCCAGTACTTC,CASSSRLAGAKETQYF
.,TRBV7-2,16,.,TRBJ1-5,TGTGCCAGCAGCTTAGGGGGGAGGGGAAGCAATCAGCCCCAGCATTTT,CASSLGGRGSNQPQHF
.,TRBV9,16,.,TRBJ2-7,TGTGCCAGCAGCCCTCAACCCGGTTGGGGGTCCAACGAGCAGTACTTC,CASSPQPGWGSNEQYF
.,TRBV29-1,12,.,TRBJ2-1,TGCAGCGTTCCCGTGGGGGGCAATGAGCAGTTCTTC,CSVPVGGNEQFF
.,TRBV27,14,TRBD2,TRBJ2-7,TGTGCCAGCAGTTATGGGAGCGGGAGGCGCGAGCAGTACTTC,CASSYGSGRREQYF
.,TRBV7-3,18,TRBD1,TRBJ2-6,TGTGCCAGCAGCTTAATCCGGGACAGGGCCCCTGGGGCCAACGTCCTGACTTTC,CASSLIRDRAPGANVLTF
.,TRBV9,17,.,TRBJ2-6,TGTGCCAGCAGCACCCGGACGACACCCTCTGGGGCCAACGTCCTGACTTTC,CASSTRTTPSGANVLTF
once,TRBV27,15,.,TRBJ2-1,TGTGCCAGCAGTTTAACCGGGACGACTTACAATGAGCAGTTCTTC,CASSLTGTTYNEQFF
.,TRBV27,15,TRBD2,TRBJ2-7,TGTGCCAGCAGTCTTGGGACTAGCGGAGCCTACGAGCAGTACTTC,CASSLGTSGAYEQYF
.,TRBV29-1,15,.,TRBJ2-1,TGCAGCGTTAGGGGGGTGGGCGAAACCTACAATGAGCAGTTCTTC,CSVRGVGETYNEQFF
.,TRBV7-3,15,TRBD2,TRBJ2-1,TGTGCCAGCAGCCCGGCTTCTAGCGGTTACAATGAGCAGTTCTTC,CASSPASSGYNEQFF
few,TRBV2,14,.,TRBJ1-4,TGTGCCAGCAGTGAATGGACAGCTAATGAAAAACTGTTTTTT,CASSEWTANEKLFF
.,TRBV28,15,TRBD2,TRBJ2-1,TGTGCCAGCAGTTTATTGCGGGAGGGCCCGAGTGAGCAGTTCTTC,CASSLLREGPSEQFF
once,TRBV19,13,.,TRBJ2-1,TGTGCCACAATTCTTCCCCCTTGGAATGAGCAGTTCTTC,CATILPPWNEQFF
.,TRBV5-1,15,.,TRBJ1-1,TGCGCCAGCAGCGGGGGGCGCAAGTCGAACACTGAAGCTTTCTTT,CASSGGRKSNTEAFF
.,TRBV9,14,.,TRBJ1-2,TGTGCCAGCAGCGTAGGGGCAGGGCTGGATGGCTACACCTTC,CASSVGAGLDGYTF
.,TRBV28,15,.,TRBJ2-1,TGTGCCAGCAGCCCCGTTAGGACTCTCGGGAATGAGCAGTTCTTC,CASSPVRTLGNEQFF
.,TRBV7-9,15,.,TRBJ2-7,TGTGCCAGCAGCTTTACCGGGACCCGATCGAGGGAGCAGTACTTC,CASSFTGTRSREQYF
.,TRBV15,16,TRBD1,TRBJ1-5,TGTGCCACCAGCAGAGATAGACAGGGGCGAGGGCAGCCCCAGCATTTT,CATSRDRQGRGQPQHF
.,TRBV29-1,11,.,TRBJ2-2,TGCAGCGTCCGCCTGGGCGGGGAGCTGTTTTTT,CSVRLGGELFF
.,TRBV15,12,.,TRBJ2-2,TGTGCCACCAGCAGAAGGGCCGGGGAGCTGTTTTTT,CATSRRAGELFF